The 19 T cell receptor beta chains below were found in one sample sequenced in a study of T cells in Graves' hyperthyroidism and ophthalmopathy (dated by TCRdb to the late 2010s). Library construction relied on multiplex PCR. The instrument given in TCRdb is Illumina HiSeq 2000. Amplification of TCR beta CDR3 regions was carried out from RNA transcripts. The first round of RT-PCR for the TCR CDR3 was performed with the HTBI primer set and the Qiagen OneStep RT-PCR kit. The public reads were reprocessed in TCRdb via fastp at Q25 and MiXCR, keeping in-frame beta chains. Rows merge per CDR3 protein into single entries with the most common DNA and genes. Present in this sample are hundreds of thousands of distinct CDR3 sequences, about 20% of which were seen just once. Together, the top ten hold 30% to 40% of the sample. Specimen: blood. The receptors here all came from a man aged 25-45 years with Graves' ophthalmopathy.

There are many counts of this clonotype. This chain uses TRBV12-3 or TRBV12-4 with TRBJ1-5, with TRBD1 identical over 8 bases. Trimming cost V 3 bases and J 6 bases; bases outside gene matches: 7. The CDR3 is made up of 15 amino acids. The CDR3 DNA is TGTGCCAGCAGTTTGGAAGGACAGGGAAGTCAGCCCCAGCATTTT. Translation gives CASSLEGQGSQPQHF.

The sample holds a few counts of this clonotype. The gene calls are TRBV4-1 and TRBJ2-7; TRBD2 aligns across 8 bases. Trimming cost V 0 bases and J 4 bases; bases outside gene matches: 11. The CDR3 runs to 17 residues. Germline V gene sequence: CDR1 MGHRA, CDR2 YSYEKL. The CDR3 sequence is CASSQEFLGAGVYEQYF. Written as DNA, the CDR3 is TGCGCCAGCAGCCAAGAATTTCTCGGAGCGGGGGTTTACGAGCAGTACTTC.

This clonotype was counted many times. J is TRBJ2-7 and V is TRBV28, with 9 positions matching TRBD1. The CDR3 covers 16 residues. The ends lost 4 bases at V and 0 bases at J; junction bases unmatched: 7. Per germline, CDR1 MDHEN and CDR2 SYDVKM. For the CDR3, the DNA is TGTGCCAGCAGTTCCAACCGGGACAGGGCCTCCTACGAGCAGTACTTC. As protein: CASSSNRDRASYEQYF.

This clonotype was counted ten times or more. The chain is built from TRBV3-1 and TRBJ1-1, with 8 bases lining up with TRBD1. The germline CDR1 and CDR2 sequences are LGHDT and YNNKEL (reference sequence). J lost 7 bases, V lost 4 bases, and 5 bases had no gene match. CDR3 size: 13 residues. This CDR3 is CASSPTGTGEAFF. The CDR3 nucleotides read TGTGCCAGCAGCCCGACCGGGACAGGTGAAGCTTTCTTT.

This clonotype was counted between two and nine times. The chain couples TRBV11-2 to TRBJ1-4; no clear D. This CDR3 is built from 18 residues. Germline V gene data show CDR1 as SGHAT and CDR2 as FQNNGV. With 5 bases removed from V and 3 bases from J, the gap between germline ends came to 22 bases. The CDR3 loop reads CASSPVSGFTMPNEKLFF. CDR3 nucleotide sequence: TGTGCCAGCAGCCCGGTGAGCGGCTTCACGATGCCTAATGAAAAACTGTTTTTT.

This chain connects TRBV6-2 or TRBV6-3 to TRBJ2-7; TRBD2 might be the D (5 bases). The germline V gene encodes CDR1 MNHEY and CDR2 SVGEGT. This CDR3 is 14 amino acids long. Trimming stripped 5 bases from V and 7 bases from J, with 18 bases between. Here the CDR3 reads CASSPTAAPWEQYF. CDR3 sequence (DNA): TGTGCCAGCAGTCCTACAGCGGCCCCCTGGGAGCAGTACTTC.

This clonotype was counted many times. V usage is TRBV12-3 or TRBV12-4 and J usage is TRBJ2-7; possible D gene TRBD2, 5 bases. V was pared by 5 bases and J by 2 bases, with 16 bases between. This CDR3 region has 15 residues. CDR3 protein: CASSPATEAPYEQYF. Written as DNA, the CDR3 is TGTGCCAGCAGTCCCGCAACGGAGGCCCCCTACGAGCAGTACTTC.

On this clonotype itself: This could be a read error, since a much larger clone is one nucleotide away. The chain couples TRBV6-1 to TRBJ1-6; D is ambiguous. Germline CDR1 is MNHNS and CDR2 is SASEGT. This CDR3 spans 12 amino acids. CDR3: CAYGDINSPLHF. The CDR3 DNA reads TGTGCGTACGGGGATATTAATTCACCCCTCCACTTT.

Here the CDR3 reads CASSPLAGYDEQFF. For the CDR3, the DNA is TGTGCCAGCAGTCCCTTAGCGGGATACGATGAGCAGTTCTTC. This chain connects TRBV27 to TRBJ2-1, with 8 bases matching TRBD2. The CDR3 is made up of 14 amino acids. The ends lost 5 bases at V and 8 bases at J; junction bases unmatched: 8. Germline V lookup: CDR1 MNHEY, CDR2 SMNVEV (reference sequence).

This clonotype was seen just once. The chain links TRBV24-1 to TRBJ2-2; possible D gene TRBD2, 7 bases. The CDR3 sequence is 15 residues long. CDR1 KGHDR and CDR2 SFDVKD come from the germline V gene. V was pared by 7 bases and J by 4 bases, with 15 bases between. The CDR3 bases are TGTGCCACCAGAGCCGGGGGGCTTGGCACCGGGGAGCTGTTTTTT. Amino acid sequence: CATRAGGLGTGELFF.

Regarding this clonotype: A much larger clone lies a single base off, so this may be a read error. V gene TRBV4-1 combines with J gene TRBJ2-2; 8 bases agree with TRBD1. This CDR3 spans 18 amino acids. V was clipped by 1 base and J by 4 bases; unmatched bases: 11. Germline loops: CDR1 MGHRA, CDR2 YSYEKL. CDR3 in DNA: TGCGCCAGCAGCCAAGCACCCCCGGGACAGGAGCGCACCGGGGAGCTGTTTTTT. Protein: CASSQAPPGQERTGELFF.

The sample holds many counts of this clonotype. DNA for the CDR3: TGTGCCAGCAGCTTGACAGGGCTAGGGGTGAACACTGAAGCTTTCTTT. It is translated as CASSLTGLGVNTEAFF. The chain has TRBV11-1 and TRBJ1-1; TRBD1 matches 7 bases. This CDR3 region has 16 residues. Germline values: CDR1 SGHAT, CDR2 FQDESV (reference sequence). The trim removed 3 bases at V and 0 bases at J, leaving 7 bases unmatched.

The J gene is TRBJ2-1, the V gene TRBV7-2; 10 positions agree with TRBD2. The germline V gene has CDR1 SGHTA and CDR2 FQGNSA. The V and J ends lost 3 bases and 1 base, in that order; junction bases with no gene match: 3. The CDR3 covers 16 residues. CDR3 in DNA: TGTGCCAGCAGCTTGGAGGGACTAGCGTCCTACAATGAGCAGTTCTTC. Its protein product is CASSLEGLASYNEQFF.

This clonotype was counted ten times or more. The chain employs TRBV5-4 and TRBJ2-7, with TRBD2 matching 10 bases. CDR3 length equals 15 residues. The V gene end was trimmed by 4 bases and the J gene end by 2 bases; junction bases not matched to a gene: 6. Germline values: CDR1 SGHNT, CDR2 YYREEE (reference sequence). CDR3: CASSLTSGPPYEQYF. The CDR3 nucleotides are TGTGCCAGCAGCCTGACTAGCGGGCCACCCTACGAGCAGTACTTC. The full variable domain, completed using reference TRBV5-4 and TRBJ2-7, is ETGVTQSPTHLIKTRGQQVTLRCSSQSGHNTVSWYQQALGQGPQFIFQYYREEENGRGNFPPRFSGLQFPNYSSELNVNALELDDSALYLCASSLTSGPPYEQYFGPGTRLTVT.

J is TRBJ2-3 and V is TRBV29-1; TRBD2 might be the D (6 bases). The CDR3 extends over 15 amino acids. Germline V gene lookup returns CDR1 SQVTM and CDR2 ANQGSEA. Trimming cost V 2 bases and J 1 base, with 13 bases left between them. CDR3 amino acids: CSVERLGSGTDTQYF. DNA of the CDR3: TGCAGCGTTGAAAGACTAGGATCGGGCACAGATACGCAGTATTTT.

This clonotype was seen at least ten times. The chain uses TRBV6-5 and TRBJ2-1; no clear D. V lost 2 bases and J lost 0, with 8 bases in between. The length of the CDR3 is 15 residues. Germline lookup yields CDR1 MNHEY and CDR2 SVGAGI. The CDR3 sequence is CASSYAQVSYNEQFF. CDR3 bases: TGTGCCAGCAGTTACGCCCAGGTCTCCTACAATGAGCAGTTCTTC.

This clonotype has only a few counts. V is TRBV6-2 or TRBV6-3 and J is TRBJ1-6, with D possibly TRBD1 on 5 matching bases. CDR1 is MNHEY and CDR2 is SVGEGT in the germline V gene. This CDR3 is built from 15 residues. Trimming stripped 6 bases from V and 7 bases from J, with 16 bases between. The CDR3 sequence is CASSLSGQANSPLHF. The CDR3 nucleotides read TGTGCCAGCAGCCTCAGCGGACAAGCAAATTCACCCCTCCACTTT.

This clonotype was detected ten times or more. The chain is built from TRBV11-2 and TRBJ2-1; a possible D gene is TRBD2 (6 bases). The CDR3 totals 16 residues. Trimming pared 3 bases from V and 5 bases from J, leaving 17 bases between. The germline gives CDR1 SGHAT, CDR2 FQNNGV. The CDR3 spells CASSFAIDRGNNEQFF. CDR3 nucleotide sequence: TGTGCCAGCAGCTTTGCAATCGACCGGGGGAACAATGAGCAGTTCTTC.

The genes are TRBV12-3 or TRBV12-4 and TRBJ2-2, with 12 bases that match TRBD2. V was pared by 3 bases and J by 6 bases, with 11 bases of the junction left unmatched. This CDR3 is built from 18 residues. The CDR3 sequence: CASSFGRLAGGPAGELFF. The CDR3 nucleotides are TGTGCCAGCAGTTTTGGTCGGCTAGCGGGAGGGCCGGCCGGGGAGCTGTTTTTT.